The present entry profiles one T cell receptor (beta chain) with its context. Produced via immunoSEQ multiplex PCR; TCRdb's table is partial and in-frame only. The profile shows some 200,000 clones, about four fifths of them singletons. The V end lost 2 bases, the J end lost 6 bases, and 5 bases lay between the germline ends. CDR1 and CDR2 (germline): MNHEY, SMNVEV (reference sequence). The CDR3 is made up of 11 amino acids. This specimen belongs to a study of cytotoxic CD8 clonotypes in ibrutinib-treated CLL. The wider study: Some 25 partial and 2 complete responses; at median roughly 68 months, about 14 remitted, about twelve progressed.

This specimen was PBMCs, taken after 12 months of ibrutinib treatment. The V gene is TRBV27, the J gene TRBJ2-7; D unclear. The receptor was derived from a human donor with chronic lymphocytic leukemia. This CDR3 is CASSLGSEQYF. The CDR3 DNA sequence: TGTGCCAGCAGTTTAGGGTCCGAGCAGTACTTC.